The 28 T cell receptor beta chains reported below all come from one sample, sequenced in a study of blood T cell repertoires in COVID-19. The method was immunoSEQ multiplex PCR; TCRdb's version includes in-frame clones alone and lacks a portion of them. The sample consists of roughly 150,000 clones, approximately 80% of them appearing once. Sequencing was done on a sample of PBMCs or T cells enriched from blood (not recorded which). Source of these receptors: a man between 40 and 49 years old who had recovered from COVID-19.

The chain couples TRBV2 to TRBJ1-1; weak D call: TRBD1 (5 bases). Trimming took off 3 bases at V and 4 bases at J, with 12 bases between the two ends. Germline V gives CDR1 SNHLY, CDR2 FYNNEI. The CDR3 contains 14 residues. This CDR3 is CASSEGGRGTEAFF. The CDR3 bases are TGTGCCAGCAGTGAGGGGGGGAGGGGCACTGAAGCTTTCTTT.

The rearrangement uses TRBV7-9 and TRBJ1-1; D remains ambiguous. The length of the CDR3 is 15 residues. Trimming took off 1 base at V and 0 bases at J, with 9 bases between the two ends. The germline V gene encodes CDR1 SEHNR and CDR2 FQNEAQ (reference sequence). CDR3 protein: CASSLVPNLNTEAFF. CDR3 nucleotide sequence: TGTGCCAGCAGCTTAGTCCCGAACTTGAACACTGAAGCTTTCTTT.

For this clone: Other nucleotide sequences from this sample produce the same CDR3. The genes are TRBV14 and TRBJ1-6; D not resolved. Germline loops: CDR1 SGHDN, CDR2 FVKESK. The CDR3 has 14 residues. The V end was cut by 0 bases, the J end by 4 bases, with 4 bases between. The CDR3 bases are TGTGCCAGCAGCCAAGATTCTTATAATTCACCCCTCCACTTT. This translates into CASSQDSYNSPLHF. Drawing the rest from reference TRBV14 and TRBJ1-6, the complete variable domain is EAGVTQFPSHSVIEKGQTVTLRCDPISGHDNLYWYRRVMGKEIKFLLHFVKESKQDESGMPNNRFLAERTGGTYSTLKVQPAELEDSGVYFCASSQDSYNSPLHFGNGTRLTVT.

As regards this clone: The same CDR3 can be traced to other DNA sequences in this sample. The V call is TRBV12-3 or TRBV12-4, the J call TRBJ1-5; TRBD1 might be the D (6 bases). The CDR3 consists of 13 residues. V lost 6 bases, J lost 0 bases, and 6 bases lay in between. The CDR3 DNA reads as TGTGCCAGCAGACAGGGTAGCAATCAGCCCCAGCATTTT. Translated, it gives CASRQGSNQPQHF.

The chain joins TRBV7-9 to TRBJ1-1; TRBD1 matches at 8 bases. The length of the CDR3 is 14 residues. V was clipped by 4 bases and J by 1 base; unmatched bases: 2. Per germline, CDR1 SEHNR and CDR2 FQNEAQ (reference sequence). The CDR3 region is CASSWGQENTEAFF. In DNA form, the CDR3 reads TGTGCCAGCAGCTGGGGACAGGAGAACACTGAAGCTTTCTTT. The whole variable domain, remainder taken from reference TRBV7-9 and TRBJ1-1, is DTGVSQNPRHKITKRGQNVTFRCDPISEHNRLYWYRQTLGQGPEFLTYFQNEAQLEKSRLLSDRFSAERPKGSFSTLEIQRTEQGDSAMYLCASSWGQENTEAFFGQGTRLTVV.

This rearrangement joins TRBV19 to TRBJ1-3; the D is unclear. Germline lookup yields CDR1 LNHDA and CDR2 SQIVND (reference sequence). V was shortened by 5 bases and J by 2 bases, with 10 bases between the two germline ends. The CDR3 spans 14 residues. CDR3 residues: CASSPAEPGNTIYF. CDR3 DNA: TGTGCCAGTAGTCCTGCCGAGCCTGGAAACACCATATATTTT.

The sample holds one count of this clone. The gene calls are TRBV2 and TRBJ2-7, with D tentatively TRBD2 (5 bases). This CDR3 contains 13 residues. V lost 5 bases and J 3 bases, leaving 11 bases between the germline ends. The germline gives CDR1 SNHLY, CDR2 FYNNEI. This CDR3 is CASSKDGNYEQYF. CDR3 coding DNA: TGTGCCAGCAGTAAGGACGGGAACTACGAGCAGTACTTC.

The rearrangement joins TRBV4-1 to TRBJ2-5, with D tentatively TRBD1 (6 bases). The germline V and J ends were trimmed by 0 bases and 2 bases, with 19 bases remaining between them. The length of the CDR3 is 18 residues. Germline V CDR1 and CDR2: MGHRA, YSYEKL. In DNA, the CDR3 is TGCGCCAGCAGCCAAGAGAGTATTGGTATGGGGGCTCAAGAGACCCAGTACTTC. Translation: CASSQESIGMGAQETQYF.

This clone is medium-sized by share. The genes are TRBV5-4 and TRBJ2-5; 10 nucleotides align to TRBD2. V trimming: 6 bases; J trimming: 7 bases; junction bases outside the gene matches: 6. Germline CDR1 is SGHNT and CDR2 is YYREEE (reference sequence). This CDR3 is 13 amino acids long. CDR3 sequence: CASTSGGEGTQYF. CDR3 coding DNA: TGTGCCAGCACCAGCGGGGGGGAGGGGACCCAGTACTTC.

Notes on this clone: Other DNA variants within this sample encode the same CDR3. V usage is TRBV5-1 and J usage is TRBJ2-1; no clear D. Germline V gives CDR1 SGHRS, CDR2 YFSETQ. This CDR3 has 14 residues. Trimming stripped 0 bases from V and 0 bases from J, with 4 bases between. The CDR3 DNA follows: TGCGCCAGCAGCTTGGCCGGCTCCTACAATGAGCAGTTCTTC. As protein: CASSLAGSYNEQFF.

The chain links TRBV19 to TRBJ2-2, with D possibly being TRBD1 (6 bases). Germline lookup yields CDR1 LNHDA and CDR2 SQIVND (reference sequence). V lost 7 bases to trimming and J lost 2 bases, with 23 bases between them. This CDR3 is 18 amino acids long. CDR3 in amino acids: CASTPSQGPLHNTGELFF. The CDR3 DNA follows: TGTGCCAGTACCCCAAGCCAGGGGCCCCTTCATAACACCGGGGAGCTGTTTTTT.

For the CDR3, the DNA is TGTGCCAGCAGCCAAGCCCGGGACAGCCTAGGGAACACCATATATTTT. Translation: CASSQARDSLGNTIYF. The V call is TRBV4-2, the J call TRBJ1-3, with 7 bases that match TRBD1. Germline V CDR1 and CDR2: LGHNA, YNFKEQ. V was pared by 1 base and J by 7 bases, with 10 bases of the junction left unmatched. The CDR3 has 16 amino acids.

This rearrangement joins TRBV30 to TRBJ2-3; 11 positions match TRBD2. The CDR3 spans 14 residues. Trimming removed 7 bases from V and 3 bases from J; junction bases left unmatched: 6. Germline V CDR1 and CDR2: GTSNPN, SVGIG (reference sequence). The CDR3 DNA reads as TGTGCCTCTGGTCTAGCGGGGGGTACAGATACGCAGTATTTT. Its translation is CASGLAGGTDTQYF.

The V call is TRBV6-5, the J call TRBJ1-2, with 7 positions matching TRBD1. The V gene end was trimmed by 5 bases and the J gene end by 7 bases; junction bases not matched to a gene: 10. Per the germline V gene, CDR1 is MNHEY and CDR2 is SVGAGI. There are 14 residues in the CDR3. CDR3 in amino acids: CASSHRDRAGGYTF. In nucleotides, the CDR3 is TGTGCCAGCAGTCACCGAGACAGGGCTGGTGGCTACACCTTC.

This clone was seen more than once but under ten times. V gene TRBV18 combines with J gene TRBJ2-5; maybe TRBD2 (7 bases). Deletions cut 3 bases from V and 2 bases from J, with 13 bases between. The CDR3 loop spans 15 amino acids. The germline V gene encodes CDR1 KGHSH and CDR2 LQKENI. CDR3 protein: CASSPRGGTQETQYF. As DNA, the CDR3 is TGTGCCAGCTCACCTAGGGGGGGTACTCAAGAGACCCAGTACTTC. Full variable domain (outside the CDR3, taken from reference TRBV18 and TRBJ2-5): NAGVMQNPRHLVRRRGQEARLRCSPMKGHSHVYWYRQLPEEGLKFMVYLQKENIIDESGMPKERFSAEFPKEGPSILRIQQVVRGDSAAYFCASSPRGGTQETQYFGPGTRLLVL.

The rearrangement joins TRBV11-2 to TRBJ2-3; TRBD2 aligns across 9 bases. The length of the CDR3 is 16 residues. The V gene's germline CDR1 is SGHAT and CDR2 FQNNGV. Trimming removed 0 bases from V and 1 base from J; junction bases left unmatched: 2. CDR3 in DNA: TGTGCCAGCAGCTTAGAGGGGACTAGCCGCACAGATACGCAGTATTTT. It specifies CASSLEGTSRTDTQYF.

This clone appeared many times. The chain has TRBV6-4 and TRBJ2-2; 7 nucleotides align to TRBD2. CDR3 length: 17 amino acids. The V and J ends lost 3 bases and 5 bases, in that order; junction bases with no gene match: 12. From germline, CDR1 is MRHNA and CDR2 SNTAGT. The CDR3 DNA follows: TGTGCCAGCAGTGAAGGGACTACGACCCGGGAGACCGGGGAGCTGTTTTTT. Residues: CASSEGTTTRETGELFF.

This clone was detected once. Since a much larger clone is just one base distant, this may be a read error. In the same sample, other DNA sequences code for this CDR3. CDR3 sequence reads: CASSLGRGGEAFF. The CDR3 DNA reads TGTGCCAGCAGCTTAGGGAGGGGGGGGGAAGCTTTCTTT. This chain joins TRBV13 and TRBJ1-1; maybe TRBD1 (6 bases). V dropped 0 bases and J dropped 8 bases, with 10 bases sitting between them. The CDR3 loop spans 13 amino acids. The germline V gene has CDR1 PRHDT and CDR2 FYEKMQ (reference sequence).

The V call is TRBV29-1, the J call TRBJ1-2; TRBD1 matches 8 bases. Germline loops: CDR1 SQVTM, CDR2 ANQGSEA. Trimming removed 8 bases from V and 3 bases from J; junction bases left unmatched: 8. The CDR3 consists of 13 residues. DNA of the CDR3: TGCAGCTCGTCACAGGGGGGCGACTATGGCTACACCTTC. Translating gives CSSSQGGDYGYTF.

CDR3 nucleotide sequence: TGTGCCAGTAGCGACAGGGGACAGGGAGGCTATGGCTACACCTTC. Amino acids: CASSDRGQGGYGYTF. The genes are TRBV19 and TRBJ1-2, with 9 positions matching TRBD1. The CDR3 is 15 amino acids. The germline V gene encodes CDR1 LNHDA and CDR2 SQIVND (reference sequence). V shed 6 bases and J 4 bases; nucleotides not matched to a gene: 9.

The chain employs TRBV13 and TRBJ2-5; tentatively, D is TRBD2 (5 bases). Trimming took 5 bases from V and 1 from J, leaving 17 bases between them. CDR1 is PRHDT, CDR2 FYEKMQ, per germline (reference sequence). This CDR3 contains 16 residues. CDR3 DNA: TGTGCCAGCAGCACAGACCGGGGTCTGGTCCAAGAGACCCAGTACTTC. Translating gives CASSTDRGLVQETQYF.

The chain combines TRBV27 with TRBJ1-2; 11 nucleotides match TRBD1. This CDR3 contains 14 residues. J lost 7 bases, V lost 2 bases, and 3 bases had no gene match. CDR1 is MNHEY, CDR2 SMNVEV, per germline (reference sequence). The CDR3 coding sequence is TGTGCCAGCAGTTTAATAGGACAGGGGGCTGGCTACACCTTC. Encoded protein: CASSLIGQGAGYTF.

The gene calls are TRBV6-5 and TRBJ1-1, with no clear D. Germline V gene data show CDR1 as MNHEY and CDR2 as SVGAGI. The CDR3 covers 12 residues. Trimming shortened V by 4 bases and J by 7 bases, and 10 bases separated the two germline ends. Here the CDR3 DNA reads TGTGCCAGCAGTTTATCCGCAGGTGAAGCTTTCTTT. The encoded protein is CASSLSAGEAFF.

The chain couples TRBV9 to TRBJ2-5, with 10 bases that match TRBD2. The CDR3 runs 15 residues. Germline loops: CDR1 SGDLS, CDR2 YYNGEE. The ends lost 0 bases at V and 5 bases at J; junction bases unmatched: 4. The CDR3 DNA sequence: TGTGCCAGCAGCGTAGGTTCTAGCGGGGGTGAGACCCAGTACTTC. It is translated as CASSVGSSGGETQYF.

The chain links TRBV10-3 to TRBJ2-7; 12 nucleotides align to TRBD2. The CDR3 sequence is 13 residues long. Germline CDR1 and CDR2: ENHRY and SYGVKD. V was pared by 10 bases and J by 1 base, with 2 bases of the junction left unmatched. CDR3 sequence: CATGLAGSYEQYF. CDR3 DNA: TGTGCCACTGGACTAGCGGGGTCCTACGAGCAGTACTTC.

The sample holds one count of this clone. The chain recombines TRBV9 with TRBJ2-1; 8 nucleotides line up with TRBD2. The CDR3 sequence is 15 residues long. Germline V gene sequence: CDR1 SGDLS, CDR2 YYNGEE. The J segment lost 0 bases and the V segment lost 3 bases, leaving 2 bases of the junction unmatched. The CDR3 sequence is CASSERGGSYNEQFF. The CDR3 DNA sequence: TGTGCCAGCAGCGAACGGGGGGGCTCCTACAATGAGCAGTTCTTC.

V is TRBV27 and J is TRBJ2-7; the D gene is possibly TRBD1 (5 bases). Germline CDR1 and CDR2: MNHEY and SMNVEV (reference sequence). Trimming took off 8 bases at V and 2 bases at J, with 13 bases between the two ends. The CDR3 is 13 residues long. CDR3 sequence (DNA): TGTGCCAGCGGTCAGGGAAAGGCCTACGAGCAGTACGTC. Amino acids: CASGQGKAYEQYV.

This chain uses TRBV18 with TRBJ1-4, with 9 bases that match TRBD1. After removal of 3 bases from V and 6 bases from J, the junction contained 2 bases not matched to a gene. The length of the CDR3 is 14 residues. The germline V gene encodes CDR1 KGHSH and CDR2 LQKENI. The CDR3 is CASSPTGGHEKLFF. As DNA, the CDR3 is TGTGCCAGCTCACCGACAGGGGGTCATGAAAAACTGTTTTTT.